This is a list of T cell receptor beta chains from one sample in a study of control samples from healthy donors and cancer patients. Libraries were prepared by immunoSEQ multiplex PCR; TCRdb keeps only in-frame clonotypes and omits some of them. The sample carries under 15,000 clones, around 94% recorded once. The sequenced sample was PBMCs. These receptors all stem from a man older than 75 with lung cancer. The CDR3 runs from the conserved cysteine through the conserved F or W. A D gene is named only where the DNA matches it firmly. Size values are once, few and many counts, or a class for expanded clones, and some rows have none.

size: few
J: TRBJ1-1
D: .
V: TRBV10-2
DNA: TGCGCCAGCAGTGAGAGGTCTCGCGATGAAGCTTTCTTT
CDR3: CASSERSRDEAFF

size: .
J: TRBJ1-2
D: TRBD1
V: TRBV18
DNA: TGTGCCAGCTCACCCGACAGGGACCTAGTACGTGGCTACACCTTC
CDR3: CASSPDRDLVRGYTF

size: once
J: TRBJ1-1
D: .
V: TRBV5-1
DNA: TGCGCCAGCAGCCTGCCGGGAACTTCCGTTGAAGCTTTCTTT
CDR3: CASSLPGTSVEAFF

size: .
J: TRBJ1-1
D: .
V: TRBV2
DNA: TGTGCCACCCAACAGGGTTTGAACACTGAAGCTTTCTTT
CDR3: CATQQGLNTEAFF

size: .
J: TRBJ2-2
D: .
V: TRBV24-1
DNA: TGTGCCACCAGTGAACAAGGACAGACCGGGGACACCGGGGAGCTGTTTTTT
CDR3: CATSEQGQTGDTGELFF

size: .
J: TRBJ2-3
D: TRBD2
V: TRBV7-3
DNA: TGTGCCAGCAGCAGACTAGCGTTCGGTACGCAGTATTTT
CDR3: CASSRLAFGTQYF

size: once
J: TRBJ2-3
D: TRBD2
V: TRBV5-4
DNA: TGTGCCAGCAGCTTGTCCGGGGGGGCCTTGGCAGATACGCAGTATTTT
CDR3: CASSLSGGALADTQYF

size: once
J: TRBJ1-2
D: .
V: TRBV5-8
DNA: TGTGCCAGCAGCTCGCGGGGGCGAGGGCAGGAGAACGGCTACACCTTC
CDR3: CASSSRGRGQENGYTF

size: .
J: TRBJ2-3
D: TRBD2
V: TRBV19
DNA: TGTGCCAGTAGGTCAAGAGGCGGGGGGAACGGGGATACGCAGTATTTT
CDR3: CASRSRGGGNGDTQYF

size: .
J: TRBJ2-4
D: TRBD1
V: TRBV27
DNA: TGTGCCAGCAGGGACAGGGGGCGAAAAAACATTCAGTACTTC
CDR3: CASRDRGRKNIQYF

size: .
J: TRBJ1-1
D: TRBD1
V: TRBV19
DNA: TGTGCCAGTACCTCCGACAGGGTTTACACTGAAGCTTTCTTT
CDR3: CASTSDRVYTEAFF

size: .
J: TRBJ2-2
D: .
V: TRBV7-2
DNA: TGTGCCAGCAGCTTACTAAATGTGGGTGGCGGGGAGCTGTTTTTT
CDR3: CASSLLNVGGGELFF

size: .
J: TRBJ2-3
D: .
V: TRBV6-2/TRBV6-3
DNA: TGTGCCAGCAGTTACAGGGACCCAGATACGCAGTATTTT
CDR3: CASSYRDPDTQYF

size: .
J: TRBJ1-5
D: .
V: TRBV4-3
DNA: TGCGCCAGCAGCCAGGAGGCGGGGTACGGCAATCAGCCCCAGCATTTT
CDR3: CASSQEAGYGNQPQHF

size: .
J: TRBJ1-4
D: .
V: TRBV6-2/TRBV6-3
DNA: TGTGCCAGCAGTGGGTCCGCAGAAAAACTGTTTTTT
CDR3: CASSGSAEKLFF

size: .
J: TRBJ2-3
D: .
V: TRBV11-2
DNA: TGTGCCAGCAGAAAAAAAGCCGGGGATACGCAGTATTTT
CDR3: CASRKKAGDTQYF

size: .
J: TRBJ1-4
D: .
V: TRBV11-2
DNA: TGTGCCAGCAGCTTAGCTGGGACAAGAGGTGAAAAACTGTTTTTT
CDR3: CASSLAGTRGEKLFF

size: .
J: TRBJ2-3
D: .
V: TRBV10-1
DNA: TGCGCCAGCACCCGACAGCTCACAGATACGCAGTATTTT
CDR3: CASTRQLTDTQYF

size: once
J: TRBJ2-1
D: TRBD2
V: TRBV7-6
DNA: TGTGCCAGCAGTTCTAGCGGGGGGGCTTGGAATGAGCAGTTCTTC
CDR3: CASSSSGGAWNEQFF

size: .
J: TRBJ1-6
D: TRBD1
V: TRBV10-2
DNA: TGCGCCAGCAGTGAAAAGGGACAGGGTAAAAATTCACCCCTCCACTTT
CDR3: CASSEKGQGKNSPLHF

size: .
J: TRBJ2-5
D: .
V: TRBV7-9
DNA: TGTGCCAGCAGCTCGACGTCCGCATTGAAGACCCAGTACTTC
CDR3: CASSSTSALKTQYF

size: .
J: TRBJ2-2
D: TRBD2
V: TRBV4-3
DNA: TGCGCCAGCAGTACGCGGGGGGGTTTCACCGGGGAGCTGTTTTTT
CDR3: CASSTRGGFTGELFF